Shown below are 27 T cell receptor beta chains from a single sample sequenced in a study of control samples from healthy donors and cancer patients. Repertoires were generated with immunoSEQ multiplex PCR, while TCRdb's copy carries only in-frame clones and drops some. This table holds 150,000 to 200,000 clones, more than 85% found once. Sequencing was carried out using blood. The origin of the receptors is a woman between 40 and 55 years old in good health.

This clone was seen once. The chain employs TRBV2 and TRBJ1-1, with D unresolved. Germline V gene data show CDR1 as SNHLY and CDR2 as FYNNEI. Trimming left V 4 bases short and J 0 bases short, with 9 bases between. CDR3 length equals 14 residues. The CDR3 nucleotides are TGTGCCAGCAGTGGTCACTCGATGAACACTGAAGCTTTCTTT. It translates to CASSGHSMNTEAFF.

This chain uses TRBV5-5 with TRBJ1-1; no clear D. Trimming cost V 4 bases and J 5 bases, with 12 bases left between them. CDR1 SGHKS and CDR2 YYEKEE come from the germline V gene (reference sequence). CDR3 length: 13 amino acids. This chain's CDR3 is CASSLGRGTEAFF. CDR3 sequence (DNA): TGTGCCAGCAGCCTAGGACGGGGAACTGAAGCTTTCTTT.

The J gene is TRBJ2-3, the V gene TRBV13, with 9 bases matching TRBD1. Per the germline V gene, CDR1 is PRHDT and CDR2 is FYEKMQ (reference sequence). J lost 4 bases, V lost 4 bases, and 9 bases had no gene match. CDR3 size: 16 residues. The CDR3 nucleotides read TGTGCCAGCAGCTCCCGGGGACAGGGTCCCCCAGATACGCAGTATTTT. Translation gives CASSSRGQGPPDTQYF.

CDR3 protein: CASPLGTGGMMGTEAFF. CDR3 nucleotide sequence: TGTGCCAGCCCTCTAGGGACAGGAGGGATGATGGGCACTGAAGCTTTCTTT. The chain links TRBV27 to TRBJ1-1; 8 positions agree with TRBD1. Germline V gives CDR1 MNHEY, CDR2 SMNVEV (reference sequence). CDR3 size: 17 residues. V trimming: 8 bases; J trimming: 4 bases; junction bases outside the gene matches: 18.

The rearrangement uses TRBV4-1 and TRBJ1-5, with unresolved D. Per germline, CDR1 MGHRA and CDR2 YSYEKL. The CDR3 spans 15 residues. The V gene lost 1 base and the J gene lost 0 bases, with 7 bases spanning the gap. The CDR3 bases are TGCGCCAGCAGCCAAGGTTTGGATAGCAATCAGCCCCAGCATTTT. This sequence encodes CASSQGLDSNQPQHF.

The genes are TRBV2 and TRBJ2-3; D remains ambiguous. Germline V gives CDR1 SNHLY, CDR2 FYNNEI. V was shortened by 5 bases and J by 1 base, with 10 bases between the two germline ends. This CDR3 region has 14 residues. The CDR3 is CASSLVMGTDTQYF. The DNA for the CDR3 is TGTGCCAGCAGTCTCGTAATGGGCACAGATACGCAGTATTTT.

The chain has TRBV19 and TRBJ1-5, with D possibly matching TRBD1 (5 bases). Deletions cut 5 bases from V and 1 base from J, with 9 bases between. Germline V gives CDR1 LNHDA, CDR2 SQIVND (reference sequence). This CDR3 has 14 amino acids. As DNA, the CDR3 is TGTGCCAGTAGTTACCGGGACAGCAATCAGCCCCAGCATTTT. Encoded protein: CASSYRDSNQPQHF.

This clone has only one observation. The J gene is TRBJ1-1, the V gene TRBV13, with no clear D. Trimming left V 5 bases short and J 5 bases short, with 6 bases between. Germline CDR1 is PRHDT and CDR2 is FYEKMQ (reference sequence). The CDR3 consists of 11 residues. The CDR3 bases are TGTGCCAGCAGCGCAGGAACTGAAGCTTTCTTT. Translated, it gives CASSAGTEAFF.

This clone was counted a single time. The V call is TRBV7-2, the J call TRBJ2-3; 9 nucleotides line up with TRBD2. Trimming took 5 bases from V and 4 from J; bases not matched to a gene: 7. CDR1 SGHTA and CDR2 FQGNSA come from the germline V gene. This CDR3 has 15 residues. CDR3 DNA sequence: TGTGCCAGCAGCGTAAGGACTAGCGTCTCAGATACGCAGTATTTT. This translates into CASSVRTSVSDTQYF.

The rearrangement uses TRBV10-2 and TRBJ1-5; no firm D call. The V end was cut by 0 bases, the J end by 4 bases, with 10 bases between. The CDR3 is made up of 15 amino acids. The germline V gene encodes CDR1 WSHSY and CDR2 SAAADI. CDR3 in DNA: TGCGCCAGCAGTGAGTCGGTCAGGCAGAATCAGCCCCAGCATTTT. Residues: CASSESVRQNQPQHF.

J is TRBJ1-6 and V is TRBV6-5, with no clear D. CDR1 is MNHEY and CDR2 is SVGAGI in the germline V gene. V was pared by 7 bases and J by 5 bases, with 12 bases between. There are 14 residues in the CDR3. The CDR3 loop is CASMGFHNNSPLHF. CDR3 bases: TGTGCCAGCATGGGCTTCCACAATAATTCACCCCTCCACTTT.

V and J are TRBV1 and TRBJ2-5; the table gives TRBD2 as D, unverified against the DNA. TRBV1 has pseudogene status. CDR3 length: 15 amino acids. For the CDR3, the DNA is TGCACCAGCAGCCAAGAGGGACTTCCCCAAGAGACCCAGTACTTC. Translation gives CTSSQEGLPQETQYF.

V is TRBV3-1 (or the pseudogene TRBV3-2) and J is TRBJ1-2, with D maybe TRBD1 (6 bases). V was cut by 3 bases and J by 4 bases, with 21 bases left in between. There are 17 residues in the CDR3. Germline CDR1 is LGHDT and CDR2 is YNNKEL (reference sequence). The CDR3 bases are TGTGCCAGCAGCCAGGGGGCAGGGAGGTCATATGGCTATGGCTACACCTTC. Protein sequence: CASSQGAGRSYGYGYTF.

The chain employs TRBV10-2 and TRBJ1-1, with a weak D call TRBD1 (5 bases). Germline CDR1 and CDR2: WSHSY and SAAADI. V lost 2 bases and J 0 bases, leaving 7 bases between the germline ends. This CDR3 has 14 residues. The CDR3 bases are TGCGCCAGCAGTGAGGGGGGGATGAACACTGAAGCTTTCTTT. It specifies CASSEGGMNTEAFF.

The rearrangement joins TRBV29-1 to TRBJ1-2; maybe TRBD1 (6 bases). CDR1 and CDR2 from the germline V gene are SQVTM and ANQGSEA. This CDR3 is built from 12 residues. CDR3 bases: TGCACCATACAGGGAGATGCCTATGGCTACACCTTC. Translated, it gives CTIQGDAYGYTF.

CDR3 region: CASTGAGERREQYF. The CDR3 DNA follows: TGTGCCAGTACCGGAGCAGGGGAACGACGCGAGCAGTACTTC. The rearrangement links TRBV19 to TRBJ2-7, with D perhaps matching TRBD1 (6 bases). The germline gives CDR1 LNHDA, CDR2 SQIVND (reference sequence). Trimming pared 7 bases from V and 6 bases from J, leaving 19 bases between. The CDR3 totals 14 residues.

V usage is TRBV6-5 and J usage is TRBJ2-5; D not resolved. CDR1 and CDR2 from the germline V gene are MNHEY and SVGAGI. The CDR3 sequence is 16 residues long. With 0 bases removed from V and 4 bases from J, the gap between germline ends came to 15 bases. The CDR3 DNA reads TGTGCCAGCAGTTACTCCAGACCCACAATAGGAGAGACCCAGTACTTC. This codes for CASSYSRPTIGETQYF.

V and J are TRBV19 and TRBJ1-1, with 7 bases fitting TRBD1. Germline-derived CDR1 and CDR2 are LNHDA and SQIVND (reference sequence). V dropped 5 bases and J dropped 2; count of bases not matched to a gene: 8. This CDR3 contains 15 residues. Here the CDR3 DNA reads TGTGCCAGTAGTCCACGTGGACAGGATAACACTGAAGCTTTCTTT. Translating gives CASSPRGQDNTEAFF.

This chain joins TRBV19 and TRBJ2-5, with D unresolved. Germline V gene lookup returns CDR1 LNHDA and CDR2 SQIVND (reference sequence). V was clipped by 4 bases and J by 5 bases, with 17 bases between them. The CDR3 covers 15 residues. The CDR3: CASSTGRASWETQYF. As DNA, the CDR3 is TGTGCCAGTAGTACCGGTCGAGCTTCATGGGAGACCCAGTACTTC.

This chain uses TRBV18 with TRBJ2-3; D remains ambiguous. The V end was cut by 4 bases, the J end by 7 bases, with 9 bases between. Germline CDR1 KGHSH, CDR2 LQKENI. The CDR3 sequence is 12 residues long. The CDR3 is CASSQERNTQYF. CDR3 nucleotides: TGTGCCAGCTCACAAGAGAGGAATACGCAGTATTTT.

This chain connects TRBV12-3 or TRBV12-4 to TRBJ1-1; D not resolved. This CDR3 contains 11 residues. V lost 6 bases to trimming and J lost 6 bases, with 8 bases between them. The CDR3 sequence: CASSTFAEAFF. The CDR3 nucleotides are TGTGCCAGCAGCACCTTCGCTGAAGCTTTCTTT.

The chain carries TRBV6-5 and TRBJ1-3, with a possible D match to TRBD1 (5 bases). There are 14 residues in the CDR3. Germline values: CDR1 MNHEY, CDR2 SVGAGI. V was trimmed by 7 bases and J by 2 bases, leaving 12 bases between them. As DNA, the CDR3 is TGTGCCAGCACGTCGGCGGGGGCTGGAAACACCATATATTTT. Translated, it gives CASTSAGAGNTIYF.

The V call is TRBV6-5, the J call TRBJ2-7; 11 nucleotides line up with TRBD2. V gave up 7 bases and J gave up 4 bases; unmatched junction bases: 9. CDR3 size: 15 residues. Germline values: CDR1 MNHEY, CDR2 SVGAGI. The CDR3 bases are TGTGCCAGCACCCCGACTAGCGGGGCTACTTACGAGCAGTACTTC. Translation: CASTPTSGATYEQYF.

The CDR3 coding sequence is TGCGCCAGCAACTCCGGGGCCTCCTACGAGCAGTACTTC. This sequence encodes CASNSGASYEQYF. This chain uses TRBV5-1 with TRBJ2-7, with D possibly being TRBD1 or TRBD2 (5 bases each). The CDR3 extends over 13 amino acids. Looked up from germline, CDR1 is SGHRS and CDR2 is YFSETQ. Deletions cut 6 bases from V and 0 bases from J, with 10 bases between.

The chain is built from TRBV5-1 and TRBJ2-2; 10 bases agree with TRBD2. The V and J ends lost 4 bases and 7 bases, in that order; junction bases with no gene match: 7. The length of the CDR3 is 15 residues. Germline CDR1 and CDR2: SGHRS and YFSETQ. CDR3 coding DNA: TGCGCCAGCAGCGATCGACTAGCGGGCAACGGGGAGCTGTTTTTT. Residues: CASSDRLAGNGELFF. The variable domain in full, completed from reference TRBV5-1 and TRBJ2-2, reads KAGVTQTPRYLIKTRGQQVTLSCSPISGHRSVSWYQQTPGQGLQFLFEYFSETQRNKGNFPGRFSGRQFSNSRSEMNVSTLELGDSALYLCASSDRLAGNGELFFGEGSRLTVL.

This clone has just one count. This sequence joins TRBV6-5 and TRBJ1-1; the D gene is possibly TRBD1 (5 bases). The CDR3 is 14 residues long. The germline gives CDR1 MNHEY, CDR2 SVGAGI. Trimming cost V 6 bases and J 3 bases, with 14 bases left between them. The CDR3 DNA sequence: TGTGCCAGCAGGCGAACACGAGGGGACACTGAAGCTTTCTTT. This sequence encodes CASRRTRGDTEAFF.

The genes are TRBV5-1 and TRBJ2-2, with 15 nucleotides matching TRBD2. The germline gives CDR1 SGHRS, CDR2 YFSETQ. This CDR3 comprises 17 residues. V trimming: 3 bases; J trimming: 6 bases; junction bases outside the gene matches: 6. In nucleotides, the CDR3 is TGCGCCAGCAGCTCGGGGACTAGCGGGAGGACGGCCGGGGAGCTGTTTTTT. It encodes CASSSGTSGRTAGELFF.